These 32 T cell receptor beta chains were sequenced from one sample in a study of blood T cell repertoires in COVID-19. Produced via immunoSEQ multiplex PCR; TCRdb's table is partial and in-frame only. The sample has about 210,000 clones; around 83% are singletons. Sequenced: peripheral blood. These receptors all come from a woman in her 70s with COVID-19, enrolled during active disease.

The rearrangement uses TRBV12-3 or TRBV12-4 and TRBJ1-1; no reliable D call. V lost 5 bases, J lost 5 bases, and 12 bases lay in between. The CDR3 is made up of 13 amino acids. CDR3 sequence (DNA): TGTGCCAGCAGTCTCGAGTTGCGAACTGAAGCTTTCTTT. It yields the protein CASSLELRTEAFF.

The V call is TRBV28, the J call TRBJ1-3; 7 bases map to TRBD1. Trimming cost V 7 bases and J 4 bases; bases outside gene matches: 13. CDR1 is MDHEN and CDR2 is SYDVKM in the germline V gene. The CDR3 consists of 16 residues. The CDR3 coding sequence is TGTGCCAGCACTGAAGCAGGGGGAGAGGCAGGAAACACCATATATTTT. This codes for CASTEAGGEAGNTIYF. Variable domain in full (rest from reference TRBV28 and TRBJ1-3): DVKVTQSSRYLVKRTGEKVFLECVQDMDHENMFWYRQDPGLGLRLIYFSYDVKMKEKGDIPEGYSVSREKKERFSLILESASTNQTSMYLCASTEAGGEAGNTIYFGEGSWLTVV.

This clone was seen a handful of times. CDR3 protein: CASSEAGQGFQPQHF. As DNA, the CDR3 is TGTGCCAGCAGTGAAGCGGGACAGGGTTTTCAGCCCCAGCATTTT. The chain is built from TRBV2 and TRBJ1-5; 9 bases agree with TRBD1. The J segment lost 6 bases and the V segment lost 0 bases, leaving 3 bases of the junction unmatched. The CDR3 runs 15 residues. The germline V gene has CDR1 SNHLY and CDR2 FYNNEI.

The CDR3 DNA is TGTGCCAGCAGCCCTATGGGGGGGACCACAGATACGCAGTATTTT. It yields the protein CASSPMGGTTDTQYF. The V and J genes are TRBV3-1 (or the pseudogene TRBV3-2) and TRBJ2-3, with 7 bases matching TRBD2. CDR1 and CDR2 from the germline V gene are LGHDT and YNNKEL (reference sequence). V was clipped by 4 bases and J by 2 bases; unmatched bases: 6. This CDR3 is built from 15 residues.

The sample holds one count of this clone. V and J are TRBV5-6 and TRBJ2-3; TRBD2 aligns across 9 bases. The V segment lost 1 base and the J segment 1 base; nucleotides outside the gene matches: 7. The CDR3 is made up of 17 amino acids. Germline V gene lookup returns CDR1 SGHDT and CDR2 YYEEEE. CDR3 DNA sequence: TGTGCCAGCAGCTTGTTATTGCTAGCGGGACGCACAGATACGCAGTATTTT. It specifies CASSLLLLAGRTDTQYF.

CDR3 in amino acids: CASSLERRNQPQHF. The CDR3 coding sequence is TGTGCCAGCAGCTTGGAACGCAGGAATCAGCCCCAGCATTTT. The V call is TRBV5-5, the J call TRBJ1-5; D ambiguous. The CDR3 length is 14 residues. Germline CDR1 SGHKS, CDR2 YYEKEE (reference sequence). V gave up 0 bases and J gave up 4 bases, with 8 bases separating them.

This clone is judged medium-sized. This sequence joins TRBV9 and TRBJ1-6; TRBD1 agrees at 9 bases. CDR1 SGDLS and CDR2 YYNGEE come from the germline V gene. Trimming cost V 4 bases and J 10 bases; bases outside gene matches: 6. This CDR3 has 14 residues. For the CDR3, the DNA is TGTGCCAGCAGCCCCGGGACAGGGCTCTCACCCCTCCACTTT. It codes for CASSPGTGLSPLHF.

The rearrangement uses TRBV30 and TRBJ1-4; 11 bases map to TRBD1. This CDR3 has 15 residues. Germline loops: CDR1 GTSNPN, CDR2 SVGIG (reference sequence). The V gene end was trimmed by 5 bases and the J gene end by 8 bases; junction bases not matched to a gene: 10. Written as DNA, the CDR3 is TGTGCCTGGTCATCCGGGGACAGGGGGGGAGAAAAACTGTTTTTT. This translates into CAWSSGDRGGEKLFF.

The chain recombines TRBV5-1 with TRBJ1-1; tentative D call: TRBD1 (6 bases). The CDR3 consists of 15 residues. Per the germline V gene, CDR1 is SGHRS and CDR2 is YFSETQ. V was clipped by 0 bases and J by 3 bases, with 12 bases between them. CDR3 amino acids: CASSLVGRGDTEAFF. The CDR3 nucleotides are TGCGCCAGCAGCTTGGTTGGCAGGGGTGACACTGAAGCTTTCTTT.

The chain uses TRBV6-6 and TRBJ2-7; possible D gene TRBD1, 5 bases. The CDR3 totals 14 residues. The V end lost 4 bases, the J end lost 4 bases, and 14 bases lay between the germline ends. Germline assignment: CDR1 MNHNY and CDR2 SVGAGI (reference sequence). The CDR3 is CASSSIDRRYEQYF. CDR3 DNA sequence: TGTGCCAGCAGTTCGATTGACAGAAGGTACGAGCAGTACTTC.

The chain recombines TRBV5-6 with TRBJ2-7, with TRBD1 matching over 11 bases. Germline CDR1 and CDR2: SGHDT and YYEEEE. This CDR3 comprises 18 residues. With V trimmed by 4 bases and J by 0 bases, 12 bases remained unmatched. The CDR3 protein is CASSAFRTGGPYSYEQYF. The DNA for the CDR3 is TGTGCCAGCAGCGCCTTCCGGACAGGGGGCCCTTACTCCTACGAGCAGTACTTC.

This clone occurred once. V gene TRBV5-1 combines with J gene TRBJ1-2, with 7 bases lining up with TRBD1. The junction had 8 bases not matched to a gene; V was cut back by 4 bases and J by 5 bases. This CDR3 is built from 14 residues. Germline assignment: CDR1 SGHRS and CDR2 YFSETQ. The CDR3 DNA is TGCGCCAGCAGCCGGGACAGCCCAGAATATGGCTACACCTTC. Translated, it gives CASSRDSPEYGYTF.

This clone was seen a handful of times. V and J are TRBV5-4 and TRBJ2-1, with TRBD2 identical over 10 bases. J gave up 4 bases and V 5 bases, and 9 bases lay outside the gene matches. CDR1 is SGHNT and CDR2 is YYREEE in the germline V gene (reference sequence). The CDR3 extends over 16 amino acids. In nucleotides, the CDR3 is TGTGCCAGCAGTCGAGAAAGCGGGAGGGCATACAATGAGCAGTTCTTC. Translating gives CASSRESGRAYNEQFF.

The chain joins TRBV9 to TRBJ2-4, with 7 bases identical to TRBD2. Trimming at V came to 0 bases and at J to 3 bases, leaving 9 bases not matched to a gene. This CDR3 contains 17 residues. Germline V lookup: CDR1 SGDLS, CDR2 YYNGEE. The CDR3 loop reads CASSVEGLASGKNIQYF. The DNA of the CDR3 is TGTGCCAGCAGCGTAGAGGGGTTGGCTAGCGGCAAAAACATTCAGTACTTC.

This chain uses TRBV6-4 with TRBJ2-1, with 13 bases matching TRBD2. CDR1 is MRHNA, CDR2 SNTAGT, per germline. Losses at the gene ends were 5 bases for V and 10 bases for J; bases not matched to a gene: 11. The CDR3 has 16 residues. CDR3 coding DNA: TGTGCCAGCAGTCGGGACCCAGGACTAGCGGGGGAGGAGCAGTTCTTC. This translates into CASSRDPGLAGEEQFF.

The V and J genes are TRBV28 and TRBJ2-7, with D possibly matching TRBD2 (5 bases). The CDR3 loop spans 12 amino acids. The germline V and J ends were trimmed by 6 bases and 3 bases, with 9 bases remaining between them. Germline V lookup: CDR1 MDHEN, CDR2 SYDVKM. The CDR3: CASRGADYEQYF. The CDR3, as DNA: TGTGCCAGCAGGGGAGCTGACTACGAGCAGTACTTC.

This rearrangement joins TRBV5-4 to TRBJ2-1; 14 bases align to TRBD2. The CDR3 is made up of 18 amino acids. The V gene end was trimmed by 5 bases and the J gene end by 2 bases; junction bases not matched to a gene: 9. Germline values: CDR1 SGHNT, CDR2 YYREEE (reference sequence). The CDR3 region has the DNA TGTGCCAGCAGACCCGGGACTAGCGGGAGATCCCCCTACAATGAGCAGTTCTTC. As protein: CASRPGTSGRSPYNEQFF.

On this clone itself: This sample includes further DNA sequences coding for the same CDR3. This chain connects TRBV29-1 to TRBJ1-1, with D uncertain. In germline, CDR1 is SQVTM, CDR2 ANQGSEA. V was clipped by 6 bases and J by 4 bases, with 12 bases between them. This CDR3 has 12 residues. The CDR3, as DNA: TGCAGCGTCGCCCCCGGTGGCACTGAAGCTTTCTTT. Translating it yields CSVAPGGTEAFF.

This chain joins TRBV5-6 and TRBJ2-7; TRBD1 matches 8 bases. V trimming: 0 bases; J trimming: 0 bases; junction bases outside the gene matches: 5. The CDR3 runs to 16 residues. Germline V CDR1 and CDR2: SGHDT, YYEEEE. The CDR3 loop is CASSLAGQGSSYEQYF. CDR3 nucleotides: TGTGCCAGCAGCTTGGCCGGACAGGGAAGCTCCTACGAGCAGTACTTC.

The DNA for the CDR3 is TGTGCCAGCAGCTCCTATGGCTACACCTTC. Translating gives CASSSYGYTF. This chain links TRBV6-6 with TRBJ1-2; no firm D call. Trimming took off 6 bases at V and 4 bases at J, with 3 bases between the two ends. Germline V gene data show CDR1 as MNHNY and CDR2 as SVGAGI (reference sequence). CDR3 size: 10 residues.

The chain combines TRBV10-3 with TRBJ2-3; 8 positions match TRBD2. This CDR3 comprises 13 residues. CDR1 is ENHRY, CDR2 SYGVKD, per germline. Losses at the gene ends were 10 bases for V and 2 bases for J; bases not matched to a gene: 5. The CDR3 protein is CATTSGTTDTQYF. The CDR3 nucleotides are TGTGCCACAACTAGCGGAACCACAGATACGCAGTATTTT.

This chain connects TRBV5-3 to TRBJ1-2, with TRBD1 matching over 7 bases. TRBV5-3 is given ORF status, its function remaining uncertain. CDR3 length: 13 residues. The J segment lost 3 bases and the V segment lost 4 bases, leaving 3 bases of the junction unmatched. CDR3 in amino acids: CARSVGQYYGYTF. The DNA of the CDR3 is TGTGCCAGAAGCGTGGGACAGTACTATGGCTACACCTTC.

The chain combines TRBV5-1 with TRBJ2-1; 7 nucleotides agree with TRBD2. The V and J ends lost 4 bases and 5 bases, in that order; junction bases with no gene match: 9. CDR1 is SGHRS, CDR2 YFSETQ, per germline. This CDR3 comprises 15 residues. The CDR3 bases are TGCGCCAGCAGCCCCGTGAGGGCGGGGGACAATGAGCAGTTCTTC. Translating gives CASSPVRAGDNEQFF. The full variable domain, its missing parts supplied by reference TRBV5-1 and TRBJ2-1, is KAGVTQTPRYLIKTRGQQVTLSCSPISGHRSVSWYQQTPGQGLQFLFEYFSETQRNKGNFPGRFSGRQFSNSRSEMNVSTLELGDSALYLCASSPVRAGDNEQFFGPGTRLTVL.

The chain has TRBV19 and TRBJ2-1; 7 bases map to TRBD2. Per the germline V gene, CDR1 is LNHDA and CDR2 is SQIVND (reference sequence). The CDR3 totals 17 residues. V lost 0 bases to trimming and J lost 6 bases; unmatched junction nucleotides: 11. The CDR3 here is CASSIDRLALGPNEQFF. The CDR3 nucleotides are TGTGCCAGTAGTATAGACCGACTAGCCTTAGGACCCAATGAGCAGTTCTTC.

The CDR3 spells CASSLDSGEWNIQYF. The DNA of the CDR3 is TGTGCCAGCAGCCTCGACAGCGGGGAATGGAACATTCAGTACTTC. This chain joins TRBV7-2 and TRBJ2-4; 7 bases align to TRBD2. After removal of 5 bases from V and 7 bases from J, the junction contained 11 bases not matched to a gene. CDR3 length equals 15 residues. CDR1 and CDR2 (germline): SGHTA, FQGNSA.

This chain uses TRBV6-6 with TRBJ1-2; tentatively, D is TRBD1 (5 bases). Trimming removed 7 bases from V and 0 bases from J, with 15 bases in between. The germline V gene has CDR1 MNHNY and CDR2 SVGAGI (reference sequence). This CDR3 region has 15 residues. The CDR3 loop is CASNSEQAANYGYTF. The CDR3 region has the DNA TGTGCCAGCAATTCGGAACAGGCAGCTAACTATGGCTACACCTTC.

The CDR3 coding sequence is TGCGCCAGCCAGTTACCAGCGGGAGTACGAGCCGGGGAGCTGTTTTTT. Translating gives CASQLPAGVRAGELFF. The chain carries TRBV5-1 and TRBJ2-2; 8 bases align to TRBD2. The CDR3 extends over 16 amino acids. Trimming removed 7 bases from V and 6 bases from J; junction bases left unmatched: 14. Per the germline V gene, CDR1 is SGHRS and CDR2 is YFSETQ.

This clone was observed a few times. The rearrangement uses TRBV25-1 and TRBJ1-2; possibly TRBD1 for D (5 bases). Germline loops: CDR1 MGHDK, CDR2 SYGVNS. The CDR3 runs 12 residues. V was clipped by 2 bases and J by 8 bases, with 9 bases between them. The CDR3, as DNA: TGTGCCAGCAGTGAACAGGGTACGGGCTACACCTTC. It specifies CASSEQGTGYTF.

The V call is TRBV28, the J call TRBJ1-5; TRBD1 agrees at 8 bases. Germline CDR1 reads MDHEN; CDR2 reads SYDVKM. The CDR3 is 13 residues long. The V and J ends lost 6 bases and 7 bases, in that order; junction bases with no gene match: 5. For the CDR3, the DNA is TGTGCCAGCAGGAAACAGGGGGAGCAGCCCCAGCATTTT. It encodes CASRKQGEQPQHF.

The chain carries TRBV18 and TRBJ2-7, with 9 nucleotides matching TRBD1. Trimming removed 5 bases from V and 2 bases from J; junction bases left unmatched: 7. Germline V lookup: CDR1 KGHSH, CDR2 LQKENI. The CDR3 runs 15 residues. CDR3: CASSARDRETYEQYF. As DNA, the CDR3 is TGTGCCAGCTCAGCCCGGGACAGGGAGACCTACGAGCAGTACTTC. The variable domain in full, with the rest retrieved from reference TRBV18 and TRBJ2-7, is NAGVMQNPRHLVRRRGQEARLRCSPMKGHSHVYWYRQLPEEGLKFMVYLQKENIIDESGMPKERFSAEFPKEGPSILRIQQVVRGDSAAYFCASSARDRETYEQYFGPGTRLTVT.

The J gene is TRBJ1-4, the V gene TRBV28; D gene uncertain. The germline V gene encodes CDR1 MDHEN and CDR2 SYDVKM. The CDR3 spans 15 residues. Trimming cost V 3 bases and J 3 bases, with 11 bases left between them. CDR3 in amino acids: CASSFIGAANEKLFF. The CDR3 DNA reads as TGTGCCAGCAGTTTTATAGGAGCGGCTAATGAAAAACTGTTTTTT.

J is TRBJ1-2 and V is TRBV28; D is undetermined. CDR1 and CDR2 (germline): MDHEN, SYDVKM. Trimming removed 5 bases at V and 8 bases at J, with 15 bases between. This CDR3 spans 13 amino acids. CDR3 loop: CASSLPPGGGYTF. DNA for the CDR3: TGTGCCAGCAGTCTCCCTCCGGGTGGCGGCTACACCTTC.